This T cell receptor beta chain was identified during a study of spatial heterogeneity in lung cancer. One entry per CDR3 protein, called by TCRdb with MiXCR from the 5' RACE reads. The data contain tens of thousands of distinct CDR3 sequences, over 9.5% of them seen just once; the ten biggest clones take up about two fifths. Trimming removed 2 bases from V and 6 bases from J; junction bases left unmatched: 9. There are 16 residues in the CDR3. Germline CDR1 and CDR2: SEHNR and FQNEAQ (reference sequence). This clonotype occurred many times. Time point specified: sample taken at primary tumor resection. Patients with untreated early-stage non-small cell lung cancer, numbering more than 55, were the donors. In each case, whole RNA from tumor, nontumor lung or frozen PBMC was sequenced unsorted.

This rearrangement joins TRBV7-9 to TRBJ2-3; 9 nucleotides align to TRBD2. The clonotype comes from a male donor with early-stage non-small cell lung cancer. Sequencing was performed on PBMCs, taken at surgery. The CDR3, as DNA: TGTGCCAGCAGCTTACCCCGCGGGGGGGCAAGGGATACGCAGTATTTT. It codes for CASSLPRGGARDTQYF. The variable domain in full, with the rest retrieved from reference TRBV7-9 and TRBJ2-3, is DTGVSQNPRHKITKRGQNVTFRCDPISEHNRLYWYRQTLGQGPEFLTYFQNEAQLEKSRLLSDRFSAERPKGSFSTLEIQRTEQGDSAMYLCASSLPRGGARDTQYFGPGTRLTVL.